This T cell receptor beta chain emerged from a study of response to subunit inactivated influenza vaccine. TCRdb passed the RT-PCR reads through MiXCR, listing each CDR3 protein once. The table includes 500,000 to 550,000 distinct CDR3 sequences, approximately 7.6% detected once. Findings and limits, study-wide: Authors suggested each seasonal flu vaccination may recruit only limited numbers of new T cells.

As for this clonotype: Its matching antigen is unknown.

The CDR3 contains 13 residues. Germline CDR1 reads SGHTA; CDR2 reads FQGNSA. The V gene lost 5 bases and the J gene lost 5 bases, with 10 bases spanning the gap. The chain employs TRBV7-2 and TRBJ2-1, with D perhaps matching TRBD2 (5 bases). This TCR derives from a man aged 45 to 70 who received an inactivated influenza vaccine. This specimen consisted of PBMCs from blood, obtained around 2 years after vaccination. The CDR3 sequence: CASSPRGHNEQFF. Written as DNA, the CDR3 is TGTGCCAGCAGCCCTCGGGGTCACAATGAGCAGTTCTTC. The full variable domain, completed using reference TRBV7-2 and TRBJ2-1, is GAGVSQSPSNKVTEKGKDVELRCDPISGHTALYWYRQSLGQGLEFLIYFQGNSAPDKSGLPSDRFSAERTGGSVSTLTIQRTQQEDSAVYLCASSPRGHNEQFFGPGTRLTVL.